Listed below are T cell receptor beta chains from one sample, sequenced in a study of T cells after somatic rescue of genetic block. Produced via immunoSEQ multiplex PCR; TCRdb's table is partial and in-frame only. The sample has 95,000 to 120,000 clones; 90% to 95% are singletons. The source material was peripheral blood mononuclear cells (PBMCs). These receptor sequences come from a young woman. The CDR3 runs from the conserved cysteine through the conserved F or W. Fields, in order: V gene, J gene, CDR3 protein.

TRBV19	TRBJ2-7	CATGTGAFYEQYF
TRBV7-2	TRBJ2-2	CASSLGRGLTGELFF
TRBV6-6	TRBJ2-7	CASIPLPGPPSGEQYF
TRBV13	TRBJ2-1	CASSLGLESYYNEQFF
TRBV9	TRBJ1-6	CASSERPGQSPLHF
TRBV27	TRBJ2-3	CASSWGPVGTDTQYF
TRBV11-2	TRBJ1-6	CASSPLDAMDSPLHF
TRBV19	TRBJ1-5	CASSNKGDRAHQPQHF
TRBV5-4	TRBJ1-4	CASSLGQGEKLFF
TRBV28	TRBJ2-7	CASRPNTLLSGGAGQYF
TRBV5-6	TRBJ1-6	CASSLGQAGSYNSPLHF
TRBV4-1	TRBJ2-7	CASSQVRPGSYEQYF
TRBV7-9	TRBJ2-7	CASSLGLNYEQYF
TRBV5-1	TRBJ1-1	CASSLAQVNTEAFF
TRBV30	TRBJ1-1	CAWAWGGLNTEAFF
TRBV27	TRBJ2-7	CASSFRGHRYEQYF
TRBV25-1	TRBJ1-4	CASSDERSIGREKLFF
TRBV6-5	TRBJ1-5	CASSYRGYQPQHF
TRBV6-5	TRBJ1-1	CASSRPGQRITEAFF
TRBV30	TRBJ1-5	CACLEDREVSSNQPQHF
TRBV9	TRBJ2-3	CASSVVGEGTDTQYF
TRBV5-1	TRBJ1-2	CASSPTATQPYGYTF
TRBV30	TRBJ1-3	CAWSVPPGRNTIYF
TRBV5-1	TRBJ2-7	CASSGTGGDSYEQYF
TRBV28	TRBJ1-1	CASTQTGPEAFF
TRBV4-3	TRBJ1-5	CASSRAWGSDQPQHF
TRBV5-1	TRBJ2-1	CASGPRTRANEQFF
TRBV6-5	TRBJ1-1	CASSYDEGNTEAFF
TRBV29-1	TRBJ2-1	CSVPVRGNEQFF
TRBV4-3	TRBJ2-2	CASSQDLYLAGFNTGELFF
TRBV7-2	TRBJ2-5	CASIRGSFRRRETQYF
TRBV2	TRBJ2-7	CASSVWDRDAEQYF
TRBV4-3	TRBJ2-7	CASSQDQGLAREQYF
TRBV7-9	TRBJ2-2	CASSLPTRRTPDTGELFF
TRBV5-1	TRBJ1-6	CASSLAVQGTGNSPLHF
TRBV6-5	TRBJ2-1	CASSYSSTGYNEQFF
TRBV30	TRBJ1-1	CAWSVRDHRNTEAFF
TRBV2	TRBJ2-7	CASRGTGGAYEQYF
TRBV4-3	TRBJ1-2	CASSQDPRAGGYTF
TRBV7-2	TRBJ2-7	CASSFQTAYEQYF
TRBV4-1	TRBJ1-1	CASSFRDREGEAFF